One and the same sample provided the 14 T cell receptor beta chains below, sequenced in a study of neoadjuvant anti-PD-1 for oral cavity cancer. Data came from immunoSEQ multiplex PCR; TCRdb stores just in-frame clones and leaves some out. The sample yields under 7,500 clones, 50% to 65% seen once. Time point meaning: after neoadjuvant nivolumab, at surgical resection. The material sequenced was tumor tissue, taken after nivolumab (anti-PD-1) treatment. The receptors stem from a person between 35 and 79 years old with oral cavity squamous cell carcinoma.

This chain connects TRBV6-1 to TRBJ2-5; possible D gene TRBD2, 5 bases. The V gene lost 7 bases and the J gene lost 2 bases, with 11 bases spanning the gap. This CDR3 is 13 amino acids long. Germline V lookup: CDR1 MNHNS, CDR2 SASEGT. This chain's CDR3 is CASKFTRQETQYF. The CDR3 DNA reads TGTGCCAGCAAATTTACTAGACAAGAGACCCAGTACTTC.

The chain recombines TRBV7-8 with TRBJ2-2, with 8 positions matching TRBD1. V lost 2 bases, J lost 1 base, and 3 bases stayed unmatched. The germline CDR1 and CDR2 sequences are SGHVS and FQNEAQ. The CDR3 length is 16 residues. CDR3 sequence: CASSLRDRGNTGELFF. CDR3 sequence (DNA): TGTGCCAGCAGCTTACGTGACAGGGGGAACACCGGGGAGCTGTTTTTT.

This chain uses TRBV11-2 with TRBJ1-2; D is possibly TRBD1 (5 bases). The V and J ends lost 6 bases and 2 bases respectively, with 22 bases between them. The CDR3 has 17 amino acids. Germline CDR1 SGHAT, CDR2 FQNNGV. CDR3 DNA sequence: TGTGCCAGCAGTCTCATGACCGGGACCTGGAGCAACTATGGCTACACCTTC. Protein: CASSLMTGTWSNYGYTF.

The genes are TRBV5-1 and TRBJ2-5; possible D gene TRBD2, 6 bases. There are 14 residues in the CDR3. V was clipped by 2 bases and J by 5 bases, with 13 bases between them. Per the germline V gene, CDR1 is SGHRS and CDR2 is YFSETQ. The CDR3 protein is CASSFGGERETQYF. CDR3 coding DNA: TGCGCCAGCAGCTTCGGGGGAGAGAGGGAGACCCAGTACTTC.

The chain uses TRBV7-5 and TRBJ2-7; the table's D call of TRBD1 was not tested on the DNA. TRBV7-5 is designated a pseudogene. The CDR3 runs 12 residues. Here the CDR3 reads CASSSGQREQYF. CDR3 nucleotides: TGTGCCAGCAGCTCCGGACAGCGCGAGCAGTACTTC.

A single count supports this clone. This sequence joins TRBV28 and TRBJ1-3; the D gene is possibly TRBD1 (5 bases). The CDR3 is made up of 15 amino acids. Germline CDR1 reads MDHEN; CDR2 reads SYDVKM. V lost 5 bases and J lost 1, with 12 bases in between. Here the CDR3 DNA reads TGTGCCAGCAGTCACCCTGAGGGGTCTGGAAACACCATATATTTT. It specifies CASSHPEGSGNTIYF.

The J gene is TRBJ2-1, the V gene TRBV27; possibly TRBD1 for D (5 bases). The CDR3 extends over 13 amino acids. Trimming took off 5 bases at V and 5 bases at J, with 10 bases between the two ends. Germline CDR1 is MNHEY and CDR2 is SMNVEV (reference sequence). CDR3 loop: CASSTDTHNEQFF. The CDR3 nucleotides read TGTGCCAGCAGTACGGACACACACAATGAGCAGTTCTTC.

Within the sample, this clone is large. This chain links TRBV7-2 with TRBJ1-1, with D tentatively TRBD1 (5 bases). The CDR3 loop spans 12 amino acids. Germline V gene data show CDR1 as SGHTA and CDR2 as FQGNSA. Deletions cut 0 bases from V and 7 bases from J, with 6 bases between. CDR3 sequence reads: CASSLAGGEAFF. The CDR3 coding sequence is TGTGCCAGCAGCTTAGCGGGGGGTGAAGCTTTCTTT.

CDR3 protein: CASSVATGNSPLHF. DNA for the CDR3: TGTGCCAGCAGCGTAGCTACAGGGAACTCACCCCTCCACTTT. The genes are TRBV9 and TRBJ1-6, with a possible D match to TRBD1 (6 bases). V was clipped by 0 bases and J by 10 bases, with 11 bases between them. The germline V gene encodes CDR1 SGDLS and CDR2 YYNGEE. The CDR3 length is 14 residues.

This clone ranks as large. V usage is TRBV5-1 and J usage is TRBJ2-6, with 8 positions matching TRBD1. The J segment lost 0 bases and the V segment lost 4 bases, leaving 6 bases of the junction unmatched. There are 17 residues in the CDR3. The V gene's germline CDR1 is SGHRS and CDR2 YFSETQ. CDR3 residues: CASSVDRGLSGANVLTF. The CDR3 nucleotides read TGCGCCAGCAGCGTAGACAGGGGCCTCTCTGGGGCCAACGTCCTGACTTTC.

This clone has just one count. An end of the junction differs from the germline gene, which may be a read error. V usage is TRBV20-1 and J usage is TRBJ1-1; the D gene is possibly TRBD1 (5 bases). Germline V gene lookup returns CDR1 DFQATT and CDR2 SNEGSKA (reference sequence). The CDR3 length is 10 residues. This chain's CDR3 is CSASLHGHPF. CDR3 nucleotide sequence: TGCAGTGCTTCCTTGCACGGACACCCTTTT.

The chain couples TRBV5-8 to TRBJ1-2; 7 nucleotides agree with TRBD1. V lost 0 bases and J lost 7; bases outside the gene matches: 6. The CDR3 totals 14 residues. Germline CDR1 and CDR2: SGHTS and YDEGEE. CDR3 in amino acids: CASSLEQGVGGYTF. The CDR3 DNA sequence: TGTGCCAGCAGCTTGGAGCAGGGGGTGGGTGGCTACACCTTC. Looking up the rest from reference TRBV5-8 and TRBJ1-2 gives the full variable domain: EAGVTQSPTHLIKTRGQQATLRCSPISGHTSVYWYQQALGLGLQFLLWYDEGEERNRGNFPPRFSGRQFPNYSSELNVNALELEDSALYLCASSLEQGVGGYTFGSGTRLTVV.

The chain is built from TRBV2 and TRBJ2-3, with 9 bases identical to TRBD1. The CDR3 totals 14 residues. CDR1 and CDR2 from the germline V gene are SNHLY and FYNNEI. V lost 6 bases, J lost 4 bases, and 5 bases stayed unmatched. For the CDR3, the DNA is TGTGCCAGCAGAGCGGACAGGGGTCCAGATACGCAGTATTTT. This translates into CASRADRGPDTQYF. The full variable domain, its missing parts supplied by reference TRBV2 and TRBJ2-3, is EPEVTQTPSHQVTQMGQEVILRCVPISNHLYFYWYRQILGQKVEFLVSFYNNEISEKSEIFDDQFSVERPDGSNFTLKIRSTKLEDSAMYFCASRADRGPDTQYFGPGTRLTVL.

The genes are TRBV5-1 and TRBJ1-2; 7 nucleotides align to TRBD1. Trimming removed 0 bases from V and 6 bases from J; junction bases left unmatched: 5. The length of the CDR3 is 14 residues. Germline assignment: CDR1 SGHRS and CDR2 YFSETQ. The chain's CDR3 is CASSLVEGADGYTF. The CDR3 region has the DNA TGCGCCAGCAGCTTGGTAGAGGGGGCGGATGGCTACACCTTC.